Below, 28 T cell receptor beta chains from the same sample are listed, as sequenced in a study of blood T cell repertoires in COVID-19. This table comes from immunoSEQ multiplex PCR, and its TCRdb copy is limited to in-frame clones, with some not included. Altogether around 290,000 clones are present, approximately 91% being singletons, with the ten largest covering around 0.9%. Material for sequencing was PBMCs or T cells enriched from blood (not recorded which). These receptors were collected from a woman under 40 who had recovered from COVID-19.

This chain's CDR3 is CASSLKSSLGTANTEAFF. As DNA, the CDR3 is TGTGCCAGCAGCTTAAAGTCTTCTCTTGGGACAGCGAACACTGAAGCTTTCTTT. The chain joins TRBV7-3 to TRBJ1-1; 7 nucleotides align to TRBD1. CDR1 SGHTA and CDR2 FQGTGA come from the germline V gene. Losses at the gene ends were 1 base for V and 1 base for J; bases not matched to a gene: 12. CDR3 length: 18 residues.

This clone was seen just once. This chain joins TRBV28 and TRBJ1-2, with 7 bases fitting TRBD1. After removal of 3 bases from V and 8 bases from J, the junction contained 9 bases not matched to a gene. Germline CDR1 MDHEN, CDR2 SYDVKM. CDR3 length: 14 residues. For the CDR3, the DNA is TGTGCCAGCAGTTTTCCGACAGGGACGCGCGGCTACACCTTC. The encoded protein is CASSFPTGTRGYTF.

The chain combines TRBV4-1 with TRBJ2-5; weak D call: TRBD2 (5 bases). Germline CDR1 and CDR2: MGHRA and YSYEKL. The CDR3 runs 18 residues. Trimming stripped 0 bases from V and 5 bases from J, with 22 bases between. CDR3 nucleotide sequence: TGCGCCAGCAGCCAAGATGGAGGCAATCTTAATGCTAGGGAGACCCAGTACTTC. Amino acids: CASSQDGGNLNARETQYF.

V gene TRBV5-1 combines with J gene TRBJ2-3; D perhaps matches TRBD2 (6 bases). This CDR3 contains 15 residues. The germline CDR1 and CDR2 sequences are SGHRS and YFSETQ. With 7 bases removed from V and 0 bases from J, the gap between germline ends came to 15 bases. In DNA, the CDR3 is TGCGCCAGCGGGAAGGGGACTCTAAGCACAGATACGCAGTATTTT. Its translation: CASGKGTLSTDTQYF. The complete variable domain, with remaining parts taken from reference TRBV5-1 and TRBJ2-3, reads KAGVTQTPRYLIKTRGQQVTLSCSPISGHRSVSWYQQTPGQGLQFLFEYFSETQRNKGNFPGRFSGRQFSNSRSEMNVSTLELGDSALYLCASGKGTLSTDTQYFGPGTRLTVL.

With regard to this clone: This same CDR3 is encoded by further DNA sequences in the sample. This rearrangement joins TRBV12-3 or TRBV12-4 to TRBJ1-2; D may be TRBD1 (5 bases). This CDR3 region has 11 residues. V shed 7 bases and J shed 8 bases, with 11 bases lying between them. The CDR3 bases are TGTGCCAGCACCCTCCGGGGGGGCTACACCTTC. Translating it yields CASTLRGGYTF.

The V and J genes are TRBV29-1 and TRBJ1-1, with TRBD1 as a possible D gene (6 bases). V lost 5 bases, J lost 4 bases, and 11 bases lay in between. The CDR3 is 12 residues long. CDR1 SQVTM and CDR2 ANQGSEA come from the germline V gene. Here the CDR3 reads CSVRGARTEAFF. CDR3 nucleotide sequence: TGCAGCGTTCGGGGGGCGCGCACTGAAGCTTTCTTT.

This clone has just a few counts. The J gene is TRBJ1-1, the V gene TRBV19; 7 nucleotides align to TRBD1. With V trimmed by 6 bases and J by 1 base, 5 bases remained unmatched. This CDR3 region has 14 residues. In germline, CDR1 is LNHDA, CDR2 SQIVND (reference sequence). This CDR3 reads CASRLGQPNTEAFF. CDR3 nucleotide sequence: TGTGCCAGTAGGCTGGGACAGCCGAACACTGAAGCTTTCTTT.

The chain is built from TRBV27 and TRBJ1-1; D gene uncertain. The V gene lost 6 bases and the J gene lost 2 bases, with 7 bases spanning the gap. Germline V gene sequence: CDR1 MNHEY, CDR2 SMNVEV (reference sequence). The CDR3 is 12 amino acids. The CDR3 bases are TGTGCCAGCAGGGCGGGAAACACTGAAGCTTTCTTT. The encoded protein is CASRAGNTEAFF.

This CDR3 is CASSLMAGGSYEQYF. In DNA form, the CDR3 reads TGTGCCAGCAGCTTAATGGCGGGAGGTTCCTACGAGCAGTACTTC. The rearrangement uses TRBV7-3 and TRBJ2-7, with 8 bases aligning to TRBD2. CDR1 and CDR2 (germline): SGHTA, FQGTGA. V shed 1 base, J shed 1 base, and the junction held 3 bases outside the gene matches. The CDR3 covers 15 residues.

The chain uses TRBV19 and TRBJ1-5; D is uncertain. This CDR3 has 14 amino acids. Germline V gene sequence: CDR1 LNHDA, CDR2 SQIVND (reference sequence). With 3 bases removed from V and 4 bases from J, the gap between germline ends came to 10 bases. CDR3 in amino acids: CASSISLNNQPQHF. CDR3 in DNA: TGTGCCAGTAGTATTAGTTTAAATAATCAGCCCCAGCATTTT.

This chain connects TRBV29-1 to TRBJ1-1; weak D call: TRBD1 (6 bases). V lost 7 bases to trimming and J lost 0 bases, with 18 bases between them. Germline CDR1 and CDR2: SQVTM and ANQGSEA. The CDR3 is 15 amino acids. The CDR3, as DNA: TGCAGCGCCGTAATTCTATGGACAGTGAACACTGAAGCTTTCTTT. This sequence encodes CSAVILWTVNTEAFF. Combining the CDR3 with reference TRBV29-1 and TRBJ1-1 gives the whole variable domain SAVISQKPSRDICQRGTSLTIQCQVDSQVTMMFWYRQQPGQSLTLIATANQGSEATYESGFVIDKFPISRPNLTFSTLTVSNMSPEDSSIYLCSAVILWTVNTEAFFGQGTRLTVV.

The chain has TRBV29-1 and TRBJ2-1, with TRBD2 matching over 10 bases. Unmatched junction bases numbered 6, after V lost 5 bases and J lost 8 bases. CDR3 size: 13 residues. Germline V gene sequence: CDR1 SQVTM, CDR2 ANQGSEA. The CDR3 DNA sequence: TGCAGCGTTACTAGCGGGGTGGGTGATGAGCAGTTCTTC. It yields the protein CSVTSGVGDEQFF.

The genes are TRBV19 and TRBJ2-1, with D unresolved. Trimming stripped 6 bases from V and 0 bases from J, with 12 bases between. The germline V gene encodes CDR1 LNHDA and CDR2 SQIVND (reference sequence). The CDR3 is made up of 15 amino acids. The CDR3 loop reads CASSQALVSYNEQFF. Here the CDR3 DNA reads TGTGCCAGTAGCCAGGCCCTGGTCTCCTACAATGAGCAGTTCTTC.

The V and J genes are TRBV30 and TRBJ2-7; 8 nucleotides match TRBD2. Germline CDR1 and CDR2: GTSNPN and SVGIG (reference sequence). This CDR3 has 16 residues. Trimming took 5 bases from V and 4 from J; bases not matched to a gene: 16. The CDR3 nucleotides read TGTGCCTGGTCCGGAAGGAGGCTAGCGGGCCCTTACGAGCAGTACTTC. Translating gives CAWSGRRLAGPYEQYF.

CDR3 amino acids: CASIPTGTGLSNEQFF. Here the CDR3 DNA reads TGTGCCAGCATCCCTACCGGGACTGGCCTTAGTAATGAGCAGTTCTTC. The gene calls are TRBV2 and TRBJ2-1, with D possibly TRBD2 on 6 matching bases. Germline-derived CDR1 and CDR2 are SNHLY and FYNNEI. The CDR3 length is 16 residues. Trimming pared 7 bases from V and 7 bases from J, leaving 23 bases between.

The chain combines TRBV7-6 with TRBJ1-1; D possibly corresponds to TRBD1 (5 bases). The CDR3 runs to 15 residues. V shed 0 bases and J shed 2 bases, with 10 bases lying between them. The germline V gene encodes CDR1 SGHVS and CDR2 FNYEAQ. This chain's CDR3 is CASSLAQGINTEAFF. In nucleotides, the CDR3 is TGTGCCAGCAGCTTAGCGCAGGGTATTAACACTGAAGCTTTCTTT.

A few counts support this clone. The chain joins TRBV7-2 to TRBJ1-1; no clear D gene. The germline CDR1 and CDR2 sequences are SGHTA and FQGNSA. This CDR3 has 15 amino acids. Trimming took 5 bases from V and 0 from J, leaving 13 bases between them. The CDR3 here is CASSPGVGMNTEAFF. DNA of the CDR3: TGTGCCAGCAGCCCCGGGGTAGGTATGAACACTGAAGCTTTCTTT.

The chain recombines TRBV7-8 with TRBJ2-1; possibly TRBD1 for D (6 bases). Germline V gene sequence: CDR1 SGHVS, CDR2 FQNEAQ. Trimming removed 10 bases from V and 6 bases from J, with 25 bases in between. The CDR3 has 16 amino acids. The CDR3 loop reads CATLGPGQRTANEQFF. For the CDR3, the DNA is TGTGCCACCTTGGGCCCGGGACAAAGGACGGCCAATGAGCAGTTCTTC.

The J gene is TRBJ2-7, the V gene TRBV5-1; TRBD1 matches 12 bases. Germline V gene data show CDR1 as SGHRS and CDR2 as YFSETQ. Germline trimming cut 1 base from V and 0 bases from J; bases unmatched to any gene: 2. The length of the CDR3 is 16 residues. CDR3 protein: CASSLLGQGASYEQYF. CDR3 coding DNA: TGCGCCAGCAGCTTGTTGGGACAGGGGGCCTCCTACGAGCAGTACTTC.

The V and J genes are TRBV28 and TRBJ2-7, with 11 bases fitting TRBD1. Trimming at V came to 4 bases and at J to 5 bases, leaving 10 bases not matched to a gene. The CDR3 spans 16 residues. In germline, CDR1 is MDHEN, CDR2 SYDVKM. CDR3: CASSSLRTGGEDEQYF. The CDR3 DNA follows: TGTGCCAGCAGTTCCTTAAGGACAGGGGGCGAAGACGAGCAGTACTTC.

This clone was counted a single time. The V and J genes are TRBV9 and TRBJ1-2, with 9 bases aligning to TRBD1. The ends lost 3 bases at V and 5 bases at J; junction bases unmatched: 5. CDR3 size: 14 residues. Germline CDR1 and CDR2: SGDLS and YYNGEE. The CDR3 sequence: CASSATGTGYGYTF. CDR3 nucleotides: TGTGCCAGCAGCGCAACTGGGACAGGGTATGGCTACACCTTC. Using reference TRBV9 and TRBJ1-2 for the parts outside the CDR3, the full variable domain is DSGVTQTPKHLITATGQRVTLRCSPRSGDLSVYWYQQSLDQGLQFLIQYYNGEERAKGNILERFSAQQFPDLHSELNLSSLELGDSALYFCASSATGTGYGYTFGSGTRLTVV.

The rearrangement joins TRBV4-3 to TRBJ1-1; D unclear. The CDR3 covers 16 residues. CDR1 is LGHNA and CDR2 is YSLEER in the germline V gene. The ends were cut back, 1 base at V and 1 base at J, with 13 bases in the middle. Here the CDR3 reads CASSQGTGEANTEAFF. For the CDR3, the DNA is TGCGCCAGCAGCCAAGGCACTGGTGAGGCGAACACTGAAGCTTTCTTT.

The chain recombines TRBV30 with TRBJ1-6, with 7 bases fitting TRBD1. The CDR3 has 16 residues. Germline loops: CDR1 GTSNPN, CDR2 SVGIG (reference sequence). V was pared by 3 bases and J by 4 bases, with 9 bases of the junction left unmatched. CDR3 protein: CAWRRSPGQYNSPLHF. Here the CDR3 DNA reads TGTGCCTGGAGGAGGTCCCCGGGACAGTATAATTCACCCCTCCACTTT.

The CDR3 bases are TGTGCCAGCAGCTTAGTTTGGGGCGGGAGGGATTACAATGAGCAGTTCTTC. It codes for CASSLVWGGRDYNEQFF. The chain links TRBV7-6 to TRBJ2-1; 9 positions agree with TRBD2. Germline trimming cut 1 base from V and 4 bases from J; bases unmatched to any gene: 8. The CDR3 totals 17 residues. The germline CDR1 and CDR2 sequences are SGHVS and FNYEAQ.

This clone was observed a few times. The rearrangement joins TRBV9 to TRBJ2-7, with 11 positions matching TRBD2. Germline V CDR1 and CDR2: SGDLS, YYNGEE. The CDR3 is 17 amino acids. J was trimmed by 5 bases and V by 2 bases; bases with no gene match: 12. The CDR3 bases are TGTGCCAGCAGCGTGAGTAGCGGGAGGGAGGGCTTTCACGAGCAGTACTTC. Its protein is CASSVSSGREGFHEQYF.

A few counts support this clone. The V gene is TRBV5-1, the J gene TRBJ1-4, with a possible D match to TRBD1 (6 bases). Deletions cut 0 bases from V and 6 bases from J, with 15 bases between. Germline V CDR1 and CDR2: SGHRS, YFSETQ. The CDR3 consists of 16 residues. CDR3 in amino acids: CASSLAGTGRHEKLFF. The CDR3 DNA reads TGCGCCAGCAGCTTGGCCGGTACAGGGCGGCATGAAAAACTGTTTTTT.

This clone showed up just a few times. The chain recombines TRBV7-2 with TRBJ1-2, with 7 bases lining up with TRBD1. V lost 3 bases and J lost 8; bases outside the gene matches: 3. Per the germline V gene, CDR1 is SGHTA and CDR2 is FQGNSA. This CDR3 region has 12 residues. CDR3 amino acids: CASSFSRGGYTF. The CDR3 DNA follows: TGTGCCAGCAGCTTTTCCAGGGGGGGCTACACCTTC.

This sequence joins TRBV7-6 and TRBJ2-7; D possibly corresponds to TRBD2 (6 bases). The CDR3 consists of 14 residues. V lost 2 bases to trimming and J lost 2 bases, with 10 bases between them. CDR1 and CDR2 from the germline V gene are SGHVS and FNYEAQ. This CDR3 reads CASSLRGRPYEQYF. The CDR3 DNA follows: TGTGCCAGCAGCTTACGGGGGAGACCCTACGAGCAGTACTTC.